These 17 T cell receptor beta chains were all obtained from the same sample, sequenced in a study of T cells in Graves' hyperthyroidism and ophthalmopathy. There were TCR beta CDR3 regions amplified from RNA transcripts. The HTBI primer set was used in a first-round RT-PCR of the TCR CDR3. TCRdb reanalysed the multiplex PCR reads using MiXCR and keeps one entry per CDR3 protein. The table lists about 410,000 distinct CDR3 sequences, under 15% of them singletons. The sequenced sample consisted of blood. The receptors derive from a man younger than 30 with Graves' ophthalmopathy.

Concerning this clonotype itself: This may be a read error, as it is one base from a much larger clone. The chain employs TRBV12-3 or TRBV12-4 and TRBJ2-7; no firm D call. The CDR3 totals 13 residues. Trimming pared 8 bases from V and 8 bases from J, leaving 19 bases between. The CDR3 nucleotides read TGTGCCAGCTCCCCTCGACTGTGGTGGCAGCAGTACTTC. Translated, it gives CASSPRLWWQQYF.

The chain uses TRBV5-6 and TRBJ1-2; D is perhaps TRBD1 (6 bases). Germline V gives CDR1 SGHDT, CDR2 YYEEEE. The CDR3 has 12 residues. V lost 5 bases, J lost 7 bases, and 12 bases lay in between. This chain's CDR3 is CASRNRDAGYTF. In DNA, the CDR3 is TGTGCCAGCAGGAACAGGGATGCTGGCTACACCTTC.

CDR3 coding DNA: TGTGCCATCACCGCGAACGGGGGGACGCAGTATTTT. It translates to CAITANGGTQYF. The chain uses TRBV10-3 and TRBJ2-3; TRBD2 matches at 7 bases. Looked up from germline, CDR1 is ENHRY and CDR2 is SYGVKD. CDR3 length: 12 amino acids. Germline trimming cut 7 bases from V and 9 bases from J; bases unmatched to any gene: 7.

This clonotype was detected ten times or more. In DNA, the CDR3 is TGTGCCAGCAGTTTACGGGTTGAAGCTTTCTTT. Protein: CASSLRVEAFF. The V and J genes are TRBV28 and TRBJ1-1; D gene ambiguous. The CDR3 is 11 amino acids. Per the germline V gene, CDR1 is MDHEN and CDR2 is SYDVKM. Trimming stripped 2 bases from V and 7 bases from J, with 5 bases between.

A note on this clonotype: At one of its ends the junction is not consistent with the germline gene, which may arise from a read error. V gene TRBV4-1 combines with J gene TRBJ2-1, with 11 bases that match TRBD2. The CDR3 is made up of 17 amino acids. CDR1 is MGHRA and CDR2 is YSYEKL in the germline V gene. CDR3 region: CASSSPTSGREYNEQFF. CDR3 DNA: TGCGCTAGCAGCTCCCCCACTAGCGGGAGAGAGTACAATGAGCAGTTCTTC.

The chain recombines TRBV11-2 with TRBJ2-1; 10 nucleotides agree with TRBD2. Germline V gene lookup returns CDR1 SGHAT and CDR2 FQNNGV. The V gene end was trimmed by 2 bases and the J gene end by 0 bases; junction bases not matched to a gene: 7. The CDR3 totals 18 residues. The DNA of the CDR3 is TGTGCCAGCAGCTTACTCGGACTAGCGGATTACTCCTACAATGAGCAGTTCTTC. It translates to CASSLLGLADYSYNEQFF. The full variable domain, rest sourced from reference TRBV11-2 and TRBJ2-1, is EAGVAQSPRYKIIEKRQSVAFWCNPISGHATLYWYQQILGQGPKLLIQFQNNGVVDDSQLPKDRFSAERLKGVDSTLKIQPAKLEDSAVYLCASSLLGLADYSYNEQFFGPGTRLTVL.

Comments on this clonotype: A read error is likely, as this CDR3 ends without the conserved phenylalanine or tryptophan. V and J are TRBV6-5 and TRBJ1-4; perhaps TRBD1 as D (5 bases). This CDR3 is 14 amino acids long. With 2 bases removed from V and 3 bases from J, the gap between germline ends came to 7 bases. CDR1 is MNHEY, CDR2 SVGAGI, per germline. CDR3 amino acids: CASSYTGANEKLFL. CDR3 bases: TGTGCCAGCAGTTACACGGGGGCTAATGAAAAACTGTTTCTT.

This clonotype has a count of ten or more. The CDR3 sequence: CASSTTWTSGSAEFF. The CDR3 DNA reads TGTGCCAGCAGTACTACTTGGACTAGCGGGAGTGCCGAGTTCTTC. The gene calls are TRBV6-1 and TRBJ2-1; 13 positions match TRBD2. Germline loops: CDR1 MNHNS, CDR2 SASEGT. The CDR3 covers 15 residues. V lost 5 bases and J lost 14; bases outside the gene matches: 12.

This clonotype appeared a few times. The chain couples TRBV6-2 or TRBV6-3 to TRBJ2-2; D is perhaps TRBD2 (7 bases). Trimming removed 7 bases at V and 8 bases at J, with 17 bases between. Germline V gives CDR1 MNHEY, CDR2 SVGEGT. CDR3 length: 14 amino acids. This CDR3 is CASTPGGPRGELFF. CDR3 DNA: TGTGCCAGCACCCCCGGGGGGCCGCGGGGGGAGCTGTTTTTT.

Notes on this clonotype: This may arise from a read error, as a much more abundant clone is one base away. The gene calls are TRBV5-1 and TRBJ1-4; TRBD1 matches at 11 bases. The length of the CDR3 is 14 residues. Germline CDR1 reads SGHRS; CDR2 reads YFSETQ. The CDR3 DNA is TGCACCAGCAGCGTAGGGACAGGGGGAGGAAAACTGTTTTTT. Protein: CTSSVGTGGGKLFF.

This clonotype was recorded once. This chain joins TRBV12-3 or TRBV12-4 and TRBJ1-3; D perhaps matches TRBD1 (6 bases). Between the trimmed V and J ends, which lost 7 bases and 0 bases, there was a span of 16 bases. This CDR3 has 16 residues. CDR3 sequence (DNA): TGTGCCAGCAAGGAGACAGGTGTGGGCTCTGGAAACACCATATATTTT. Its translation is CASKETGVGSGNTIYF.

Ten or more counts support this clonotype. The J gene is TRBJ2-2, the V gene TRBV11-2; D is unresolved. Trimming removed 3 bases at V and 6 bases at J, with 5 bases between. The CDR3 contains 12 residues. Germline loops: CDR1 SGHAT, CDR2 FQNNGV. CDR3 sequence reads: CASSLSAGELFF. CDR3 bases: TGTGCCAGCAGCTTGTCCGCCGGGGAGCTGTTTTTT. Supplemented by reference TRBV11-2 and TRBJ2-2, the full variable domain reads EAGVAQSPRYKIIEKRQSVAFWCNPISGHATLYWYQQILGQGPKLLIQFQNNGVVDDSQLPKDRFSAERLKGVDSTLKIQPAKLEDSAVYLCASSLSAGELFFGEGSRLTVL.

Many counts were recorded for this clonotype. The CDR3 DNA sequence: TGTGCCAGCACCCCGAATGACTCCAATCAGCCCCAGCATTTT. It encodes CASTPNDSNQPQHF. This rearrangement joins TRBV2 to TRBJ1-5; D not certain. Trimming removed 7 bases at V and 3 bases at J, with 13 bases between. From germline, CDR1 is SNHLY and CDR2 FYNNEI. The CDR3 is made up of 14 amino acids. The full variable domain, its missing parts supplied by reference TRBV2 and TRBJ1-5, is EPEVTQTPSHQVTQMGQEVILRCVPISNHLYFYWYRQILGQKVEFLVSFYNNEISEKSEIFDDQFSVERPDGSNFTLKIRSTKLEDSAMYFCASTPNDSNQPQHFGDGTRLSIL.

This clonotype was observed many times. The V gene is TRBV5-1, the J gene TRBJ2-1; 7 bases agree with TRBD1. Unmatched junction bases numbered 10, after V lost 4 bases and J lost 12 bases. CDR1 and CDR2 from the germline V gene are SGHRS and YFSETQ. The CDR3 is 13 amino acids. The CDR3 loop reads CASSPGQVTGQFF. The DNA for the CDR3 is TGCGCCAGCAGCCCTGGACAGGTCACAGGGCAGTTCTTC.

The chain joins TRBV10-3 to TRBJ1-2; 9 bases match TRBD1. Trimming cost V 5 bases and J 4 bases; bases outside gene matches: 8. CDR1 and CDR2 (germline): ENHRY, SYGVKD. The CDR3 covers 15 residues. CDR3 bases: TGTGCCATCAGTTTTCCGGGACAGGGAGGCTATGGCTACACCTTC. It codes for CAISFPGQGGYGYTF.

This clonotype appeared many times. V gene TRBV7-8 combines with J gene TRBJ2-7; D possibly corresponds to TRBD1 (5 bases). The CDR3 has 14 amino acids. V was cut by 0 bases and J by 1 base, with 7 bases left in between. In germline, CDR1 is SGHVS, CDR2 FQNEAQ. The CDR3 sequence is CASSLADKSYEQYF. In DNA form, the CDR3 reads TGTGCCAGCAGCTTAGCGGACAAATCCTACGAGCAGTACTTC.

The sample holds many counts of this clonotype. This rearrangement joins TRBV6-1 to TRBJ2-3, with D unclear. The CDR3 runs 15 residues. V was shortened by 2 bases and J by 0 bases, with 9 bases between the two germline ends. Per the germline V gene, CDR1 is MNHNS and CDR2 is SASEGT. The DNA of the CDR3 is TGTGCCAGCAGTGAAATCGGTTCTAGCACAGATACGCAGTATTTT. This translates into CASSEIGSSTDTQYF.